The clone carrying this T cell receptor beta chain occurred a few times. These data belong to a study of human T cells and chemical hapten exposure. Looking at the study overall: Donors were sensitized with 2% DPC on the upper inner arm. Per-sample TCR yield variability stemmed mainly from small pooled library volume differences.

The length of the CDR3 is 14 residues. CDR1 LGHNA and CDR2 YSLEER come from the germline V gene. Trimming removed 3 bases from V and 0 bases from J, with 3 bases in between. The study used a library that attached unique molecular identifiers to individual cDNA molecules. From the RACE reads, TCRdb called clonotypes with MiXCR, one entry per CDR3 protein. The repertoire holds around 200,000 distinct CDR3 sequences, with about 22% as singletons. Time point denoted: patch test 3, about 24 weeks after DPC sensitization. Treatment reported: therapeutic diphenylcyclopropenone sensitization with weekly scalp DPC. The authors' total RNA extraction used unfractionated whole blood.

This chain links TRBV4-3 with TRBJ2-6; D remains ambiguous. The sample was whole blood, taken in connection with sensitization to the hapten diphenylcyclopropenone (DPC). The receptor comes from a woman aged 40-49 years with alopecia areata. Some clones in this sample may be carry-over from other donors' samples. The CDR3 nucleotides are TGCGCCAGCAGCCAGGCCTCTGGGGCCAACGTCCTGACTTTC. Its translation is CASSQASGANVLTF.